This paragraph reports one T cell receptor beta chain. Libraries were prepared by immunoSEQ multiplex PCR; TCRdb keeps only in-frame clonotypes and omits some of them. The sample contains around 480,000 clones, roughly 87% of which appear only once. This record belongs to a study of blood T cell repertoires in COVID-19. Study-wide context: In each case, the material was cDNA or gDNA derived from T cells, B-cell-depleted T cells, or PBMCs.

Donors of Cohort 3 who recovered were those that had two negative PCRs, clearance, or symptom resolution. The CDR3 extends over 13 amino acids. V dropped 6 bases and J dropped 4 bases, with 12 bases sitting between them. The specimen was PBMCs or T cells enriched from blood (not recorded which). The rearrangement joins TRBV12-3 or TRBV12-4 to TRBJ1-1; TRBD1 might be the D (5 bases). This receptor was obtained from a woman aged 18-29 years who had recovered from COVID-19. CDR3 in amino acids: CASSYDSTTEAFF. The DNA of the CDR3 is TGTGCCAGCAGCTATGACAGCACCACTGAAGCTTTCTTT.